The sequence of this T cell receptor beta chain was determined in a study of T cells in Graves' hyperthyroidism and ophthalmopathy. Ophthalmopathy in the patients scored at least 3 on Clinical Activity Score and at least 4 on NOSPECS grade, lasting under 3 months. Exclusion of a patient resulted from uncontrolled infection, other autoimmune disease, pregnancy or lactation. In this sample, this clonotype turned up many times. V lost 2 bases to trimming and J lost 7 bases; unmatched junction nucleotides: 6. CDR1 KGHDR and CDR2 SFDVKD come from the germline V gene. This CDR3 region has 15 residues. Amplification targeted TCR beta CDR3 regions from RNA transcripts. HTBI primers were employed in a first-round RT-PCR of the TCR CDR3. From the multiplex PCR reads, TCRdb called clonotypes with MiXCR, one entry per CDR3 protein. There are 350,000 to 450,000 distinct CDR3 sequences in the sample; roughly an eighth occur only once, and 25% to 30% lies in the top ten.

The specimen sequenced was blood. J is TRBJ1-4 and V is TRBV24-1; 7 bases match TRBD1. This TCR was sampled from a man between 45 and 60 years old with Graves' ophthalmopathy. The CDR3: CATSDSQGGVEKLFF. The CDR3 DNA reads as TGTGCCACCAGTGATTCCCAGGGGGGAGTTGAAAAACTGTTTTTT.